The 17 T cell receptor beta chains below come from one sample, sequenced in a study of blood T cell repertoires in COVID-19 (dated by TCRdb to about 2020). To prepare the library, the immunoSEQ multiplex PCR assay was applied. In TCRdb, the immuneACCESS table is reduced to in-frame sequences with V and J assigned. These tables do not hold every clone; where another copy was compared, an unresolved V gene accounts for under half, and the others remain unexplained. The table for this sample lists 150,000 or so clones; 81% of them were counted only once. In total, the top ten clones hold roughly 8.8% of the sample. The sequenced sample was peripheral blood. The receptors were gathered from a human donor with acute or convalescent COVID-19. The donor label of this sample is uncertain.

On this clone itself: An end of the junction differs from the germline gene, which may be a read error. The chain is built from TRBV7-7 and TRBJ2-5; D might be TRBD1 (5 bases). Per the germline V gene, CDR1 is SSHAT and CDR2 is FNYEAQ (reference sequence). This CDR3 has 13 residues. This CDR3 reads CASSSGPGETQYF. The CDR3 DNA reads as TGTGCTAGCAGCTCTGGGCCAGGGGAGACCCAGTACTTC.

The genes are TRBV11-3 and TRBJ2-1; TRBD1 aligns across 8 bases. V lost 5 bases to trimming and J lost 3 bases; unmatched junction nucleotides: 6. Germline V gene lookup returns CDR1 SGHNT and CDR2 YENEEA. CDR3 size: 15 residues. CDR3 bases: TGTGCCAGCAGCCCAGGGGACAGGATCTACAATGAGCAGTTCTTC. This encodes CASSPGDRIYNEQFF.

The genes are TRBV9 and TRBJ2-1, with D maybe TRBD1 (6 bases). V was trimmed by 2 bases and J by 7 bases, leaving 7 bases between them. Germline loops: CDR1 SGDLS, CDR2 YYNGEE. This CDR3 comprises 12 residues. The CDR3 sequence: CASSVDSNEQFF. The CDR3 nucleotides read TGTGCCAGCAGCGTGGACAGTAATGAGCAGTTCTTC.

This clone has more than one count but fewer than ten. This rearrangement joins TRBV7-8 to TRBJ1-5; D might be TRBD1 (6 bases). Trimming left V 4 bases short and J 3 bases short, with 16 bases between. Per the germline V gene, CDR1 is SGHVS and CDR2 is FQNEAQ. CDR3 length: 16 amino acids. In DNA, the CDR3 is TGTGCCAGCAGCTCCGCGGGGGCGACAGTCAATCAGCCCCAGCATTTT. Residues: CASSSAGATVNQPQHF.

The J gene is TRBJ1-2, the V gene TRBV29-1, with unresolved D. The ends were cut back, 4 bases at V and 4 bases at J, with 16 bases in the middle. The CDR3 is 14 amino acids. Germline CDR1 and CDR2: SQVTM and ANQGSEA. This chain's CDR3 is CSVAPAEVTYGYTF. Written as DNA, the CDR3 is TGCAGCGTTGCCCCAGCGGAGGTCACCTATGGCTACACCTTC.

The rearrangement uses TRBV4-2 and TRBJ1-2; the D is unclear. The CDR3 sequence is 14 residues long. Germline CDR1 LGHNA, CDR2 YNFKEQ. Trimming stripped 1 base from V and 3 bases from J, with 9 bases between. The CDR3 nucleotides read TGTGCCAGCAGCCAAGTAAGTCGGGACTATGGCTACACCTTC. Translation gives CASSQVSRDYGYTF.

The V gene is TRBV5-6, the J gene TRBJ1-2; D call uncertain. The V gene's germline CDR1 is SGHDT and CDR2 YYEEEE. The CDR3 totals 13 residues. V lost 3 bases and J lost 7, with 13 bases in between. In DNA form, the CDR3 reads TGTGCCAGCAGCTCGGTTTGGGGAGTTGGCTACACCTTC. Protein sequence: CASSSVWGVGYTF.

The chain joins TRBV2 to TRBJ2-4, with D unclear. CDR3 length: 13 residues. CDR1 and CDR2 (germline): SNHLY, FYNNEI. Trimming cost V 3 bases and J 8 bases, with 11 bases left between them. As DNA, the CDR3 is TGTGCCAGCAGTGACAGGTCCGACGACATTCAGTACTTC. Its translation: CASSDRSDDIQYF.

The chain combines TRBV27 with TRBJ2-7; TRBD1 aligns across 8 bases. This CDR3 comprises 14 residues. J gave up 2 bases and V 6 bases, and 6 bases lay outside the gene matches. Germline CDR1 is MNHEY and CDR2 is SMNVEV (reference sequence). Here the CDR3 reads CASSLSTGAYEQYF. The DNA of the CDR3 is TGTGCCAGCAGCCTGTCGACAGGGGCCTACGAGCAGTACTTC.

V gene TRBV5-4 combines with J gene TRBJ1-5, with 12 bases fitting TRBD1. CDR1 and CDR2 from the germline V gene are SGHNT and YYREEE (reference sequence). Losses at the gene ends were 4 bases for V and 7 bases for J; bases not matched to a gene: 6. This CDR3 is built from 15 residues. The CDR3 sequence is CASSPGQGAGQPQHF. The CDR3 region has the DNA TGTGCCAGCAGCCCGGGACAGGGGGCTGGCCAGCCCCAGCATTTT. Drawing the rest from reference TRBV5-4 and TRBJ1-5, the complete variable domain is ETGVTQSPTHLIKTRGQQVTLRCSSQSGHNTVSWYQQALGQGPQFIFQYYREEENGRGNFPPRFSGLQFPNYSSELNVNALELDDSALYLCASSPGQGAGQPQHFGDGTRLSIL.

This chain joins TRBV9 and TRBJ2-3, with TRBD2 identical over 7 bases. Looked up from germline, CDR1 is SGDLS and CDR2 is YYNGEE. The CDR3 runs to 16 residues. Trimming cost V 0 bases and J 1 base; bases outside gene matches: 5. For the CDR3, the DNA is TGTGCCAGCAGCGTAGTAGGCGGGGGAGGCACAGATACGCAGTATTTT. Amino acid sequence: CASSVVGGGGTDTQYF.

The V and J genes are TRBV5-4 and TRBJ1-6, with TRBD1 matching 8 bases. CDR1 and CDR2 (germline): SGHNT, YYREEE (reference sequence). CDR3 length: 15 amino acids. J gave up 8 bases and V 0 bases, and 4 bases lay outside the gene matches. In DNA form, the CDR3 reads TGTGCCAGCAGCTTGGAGGCAGGGGGCTATTCACCCCTCCACTTT. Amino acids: CASSLEAGGYSPLHF.

The CDR3 DNA is TGTGCCAGCAGTGACATTAGCGGCTCTGCGGGGAATGAGCAGTTCTTC. Translation gives CASSDISGSAGNEQFF. The chain couples TRBV6-4 to TRBJ2-1; a weak D match, TRBD2 (6 bases). This CDR3 region has 16 residues. Germline V gene lookup returns CDR1 MRHNA and CDR2 SNTAGT. V dropped 2 bases and J dropped 7 bases, with 18 bases sitting between them.

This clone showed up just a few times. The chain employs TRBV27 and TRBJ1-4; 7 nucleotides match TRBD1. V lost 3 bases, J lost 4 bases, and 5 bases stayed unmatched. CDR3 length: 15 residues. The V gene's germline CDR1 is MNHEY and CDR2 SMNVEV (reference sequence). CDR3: CASSLGTVLNEKLFF. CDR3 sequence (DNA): TGTGCCAGCAGTTTGGGGACAGTTCTTAATGAAAAACTGTTTTTT.

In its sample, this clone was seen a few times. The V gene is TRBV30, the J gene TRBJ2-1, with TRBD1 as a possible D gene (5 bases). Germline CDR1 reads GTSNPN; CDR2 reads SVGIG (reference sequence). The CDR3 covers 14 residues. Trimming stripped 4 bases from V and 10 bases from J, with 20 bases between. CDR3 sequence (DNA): TGTGCCTGGACCACCTCCTCAGGGAAAGGGGAGCAGTTCTTC. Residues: CAWTTSSGKGEQFF. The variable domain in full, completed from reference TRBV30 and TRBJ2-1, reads SQTIHQWPATLVQPVGSPLSLECTVEGTSNPNLYWYRQAAGRGLQLLFYSVGIGQISSEVPQNLSASRPQDRQFILSSKKLLLSDSGFYLCAWTTSSGKGEQFFGPGTRLTVL.

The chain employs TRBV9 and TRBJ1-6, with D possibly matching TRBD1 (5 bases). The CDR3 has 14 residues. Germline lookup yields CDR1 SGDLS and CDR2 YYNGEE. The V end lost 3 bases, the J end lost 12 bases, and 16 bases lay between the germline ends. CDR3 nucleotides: TGTGCCAGCAGCGAGTCGGGGGGTGTCAAACCCCTCCACTTT. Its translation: CASSESGGVKPLHF.

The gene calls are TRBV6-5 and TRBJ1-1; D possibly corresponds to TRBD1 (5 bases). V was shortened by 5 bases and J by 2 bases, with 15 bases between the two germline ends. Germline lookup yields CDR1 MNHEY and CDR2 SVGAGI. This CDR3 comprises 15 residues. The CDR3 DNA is TGTGCCAGCAGTCCGCCGGCAGGGAAAAACACTGAAGCTTTCTTT. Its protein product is CASSPPAGKNTEAFF.